The 29 T cell receptor beta chains reported below all come from one sample, sequenced in a study of glioma-infiltrating T cells. Using RNA template, CDR3s of TCR alpha and beta were amplified with iRepertoire arm-PCR. Using its own MiXCR run on the multiplex PCR reads, TCRdb lists one record per CDR3 protein. The sample comprises approximately 140,000 distinct CDR3 sequences, about 25% of which are singletons, and roughly 29% rests with the top ten. Sequenced material: glioma tissue, nonneoplastic brain tissue, or PBMCs (not recorded which). These receptors came from a human donor with low-grade glioma or glioblastoma, undergoing nonglioma brain surgery, or in good health (not recorded which).

This clonotype has at least ten counts. V usage is TRBV6-1 and J usage is TRBJ1-3; no clear D gene. The V gene's germline CDR1 is MNHNS and CDR2 SASEGT. V lost 4 bases and J lost 0, with 7 bases in between. The CDR3 has 14 amino acids. DNA for the CDR3: TGTGCCAGCAGTGCAGTGCTCTCTGGAAACACCATATATTTT. It encodes CASSAVLSGNTIYF.

This clonotype appeared a few times. This sequence joins TRBV7-2 and TRBJ2-7, with D possibly being TRBD1 (6 bases). Germline lookup yields CDR1 SGHTA and CDR2 FQGNSA. V gave up 2 bases and J gave up 3 bases, with 11 bases separating them. The CDR3 runs to 14 residues. The CDR3 loop is CASSLSQGFYEQYV. CDR3 nucleotides: TGTGCCAGCAGCTTATCACAGGGTTTCTACGAGCAGTACGTC.

The gene calls are TRBV19 and TRBJ2-7; 9 bases map to TRBD1. CDR1 LNHDA and CDR2 SQIVND come from the germline V gene (reference sequence). With 7 bases clipped from V and 0 bases from J, the junction kept 7 bases outside the gene matches. This CDR3 region has 15 residues. CDR3 bases: TGTGCCAGTAAGAAGGAGGGACAGGGCTCCTACGAGCAGTACGTC. Its translation is CASKKEGQGSYEQYV.

The DNA of the CDR3 is TGCAGCGTTGATCTAGAGGGGGGGCAGAAGGTCAATCAGCCCCAGCATTTT. Protein sequence: CSVDLEGGQKVNQPQHF. This chain connects TRBV29-1 to TRBJ1-5, with D perhaps matching TRBD1 (6 bases). Germline V lookup: CDR1 SQVTM, CDR2 ANQGSEA. Trimming removed 3 bases from V and 3 bases from J, with 21 bases in between. The CDR3 length is 17 residues. Using reference TRBV29-1 and TRBJ1-5 for the parts outside the CDR3, the full variable domain is SAVISQKPSRDICQRGTSLTIQCQVDSQVTMMFWYRQQPGQSLTLIATANQGSEATYESGFVIDKFPISRPNLTFSTLTVSNMSPEDSSIYLCSVDLEGGQKVNQPQHFGDGTRLSIL.

This clonotype has only a few counts. CDR3 bases: TGTGCCAGCAGCTTAGTTCGGCGGCCGGGGAATGAGCAGTTCTTC. This sequence encodes CASSLVRRPGNEQFF. This chain connects TRBV7-2 to TRBJ2-1, with D maybe TRBD2 (5 bases). The germline V gene encodes CDR1 SGHTA and CDR2 FQGNSA. CDR3 length: 15 amino acids. Trimming removed 1 base at V and 7 bases at J, with 14 bases between.

This clonotype was detected ten times or more. The V call is TRBV7-9, the J call TRBJ1-2, with D tentatively TRBD1 (5 bases). Trimming left V 3 bases short and J 4 bases short, with 12 bases between. The CDR3 loop spans 14 amino acids. Germline values: CDR1 SEHNR, CDR2 FQNEAQ (reference sequence). The CDR3 sequence: CASSFLTATYGYTF. For the CDR3, the DNA is TGTGCCAGCAGCTTCCTGACAGCAACCTATGGCTACACCTTC.

There are a few counts of this clonotype. The J gene is TRBJ2-1, the V gene TRBV7-6, with D unresolved. Germline V gives CDR1 SGHVS, CDR2 FNYEAQ. Trimming pared 5 bases from V and 7 bases from J, leaving 12 bases between. There are 13 residues in the CDR3. The CDR3 bases are TGTGCCAGCAGCACCCACCCAGAGAATGAGCAGTTCTTC. This codes for CASSTHPENEQFF.

In its sample, this clonotype was seen a few times. V gene TRBV6-6 combines with J gene TRBJ1-2; D possibly corresponds to TRBD1 (6 bases). The CDR3 is 15 amino acids. Germline loops: CDR1 MNHNY, CDR2 SVGAGI (reference sequence). Trimming took 2 bases from V and 2 from J, leaving 12 bases between them. The CDR3 DNA sequence: TGTGCCAGCAGTTACGCACCTCAGGGGAACTATGGCTACACCTTC. Translation: CASSYAPQGNYGYTF.

This clonotype was seen repeatedly, ten times or more. The V and J genes are TRBV12-3 or TRBV12-4 and TRBJ2-1; D not certain. V lost 2 bases, J lost 7 bases, and 6 bases lay in between. The CDR3 has 12 residues. This CDR3 is CASSLFGNEQFF. In DNA form, the CDR3 reads TGTGCCAGCAGTTTATTCGGTAATGAGCAGTTCTTC.

This clonotype was seen repeatedly, ten times or more. V gene TRBV6-2 or TRBV6-3 combines with J gene TRBJ2-7; D gene unclear. The CDR3 sequence is 13 residues long. Trimming left V 0 bases short and J 4 bases short, with 7 bases between. Germline values: CDR1 MNHEY, CDR2 SVGEGT. CDR3 DNA: TGTGCCAGCAGTTACTCGAGGAGTTACGAGCAGTACGTC. Encoded protein: CASSYSRSYEQYV.

This clonotype was observed many times. The chain recombines TRBV20-1 with TRBJ2-5; D could derive from TRBD1 or TRBD2 (5 bases each). Trimming removed 0 bases from V and 4 bases from J, with 15 bases in between. This CDR3 comprises 15 residues. Per the germline V gene, CDR1 is DFQATT and CDR2 is SNEGSKA (reference sequence). CDR3 in DNA: TGCAGTGCTAGAGAATGGGGGACCCCCCCAGAGACCCAGTACTTC. Translation gives CSAREWGTPPETQYF.

This rearrangement joins TRBV7-3 to TRBJ2-3; a possible D gene is TRBD1 (8 bases). Germline V CDR1 and CDR2: SGHTA, FQGTGA. V shed 4 bases and J shed 3 bases, with 17 bases lying between them. The CDR3 is made up of 16 amino acids. CDR3 coding DNA: TGTGCCAGCAGCTCCCAACAGGGGGGGAAAACAGATACGCAGTATTTT. Residues: CASSSQQGGKTDTQYF.

This clonotype was seen only a few times. J is TRBJ1-5 and V is TRBV3-1; tentative D call: TRBD1 (5 bases). This CDR3 is built from 18 residues. V lost 0 bases, J lost 4 bases, and 19 bases lay in between. Germline V gene data show CDR1 as LGHDT and CDR2 as YNNKEL (reference sequence). DNA for the CDR3: TGTGCCAGCAGCCAAGAAGGGCCGGGGGTTCCGTCAAATCAGCCCCAGCATTTT. This encodes CASSQEGPGVPSNQPQHF.

The chain carries TRBV28 and TRBJ2-7, with D maybe TRBD1 (6 bases). V lost 10 bases, J lost 4 bases, and 23 bases lay in between. In germline, CDR1 is MDHEN, CDR2 SYDVKM. The CDR3 consists of 15 residues. The DNA for the CDR3 is TGTGCCACCTCCGGGGTAGAAAGGACAGATTACGAGCAGTACGTC. Translating gives CATSGVERTDYEQYV.

This clonotype was found a few times. This chain links TRBV24-1 with TRBJ2-6; tentatively, D is TRBD1 (6 bases). V was trimmed by 6 bases and J by 0 bases, leaving 8 bases between them. This CDR3 is 15 amino acids long. CDR1 is KGHDR and CDR2 is SFDVKD in the germline V gene. The CDR3 sequence: CATSLGGSGANVLTF. The CDR3 DNA follows: TGTGCCACCAGTTTAGGGGGCTCTGGGGCCAACGTCCTGACTTTC.

This clonotype was observed many times. CDR3 coding DNA: TGTGCCAGCAGTCCAAGGGAACACACTGAAGCTTTCTTT. Its protein product is CASSPREHTEAFF. V is TRBV11-2 and J is TRBJ1-1; D is undetermined. The germline V and J ends were trimmed by 6 bases and 3 bases, with 11 bases remaining between them. This CDR3 is 13 amino acids long. The germline V gene has CDR1 SGHAT and CDR2 FQNNGV.

The gene calls are TRBV7-2 and TRBJ2-5, with D perhaps TRBD1 or TRBD2 (6 bases each). This CDR3 comprises 16 residues. V was clipped by 5 bases and J by 7 bases, with 23 bases between them. Per germline, CDR1 SGHTA and CDR2 FQGNSA. The CDR3 DNA follows: TGTGCCAGCAGCACCCGGGGACTTGCCGCGACAGGGACCCAGTACTTC. It codes for CASSTRGLAATGTQYF.

The chain links TRBV7-6 to TRBJ2-3; D assignment may be TRBD1 or TRBD2 (5 bases each). This CDR3 spans 17 amino acids. Trimming took 4 bases from V and 0 from J, leaving 17 bases between them. Per germline, CDR1 SGHVS and CDR2 FNYEAQ. CDR3 nucleotide sequence: TGTGCCAGCAGCTCCCCCGAGGGGTGGAGAAGCACAGATACGCAGTATTTT. It translates to CASSSPEGWRSTDTQYF.

This clonotype was recorded at least ten times. The CDR3 sequence: CASSTPMGYNEQFF. CDR3 bases: TGTGCCAGCAGCACCCCTATGGGTTACAATGAGCAGTTCTTC. The V gene is TRBV6-1, the J gene TRBJ2-1; D is uncertain. V was cut by 6 bases and J by 4 bases, with 13 bases left in between. The CDR3 is made up of 14 amino acids. CDR1 is MNHNS and CDR2 is SASEGT in the germline V gene.

This clonotype is a singleton in its sample. The J gene is TRBJ1-6, the V gene TRBV5-1, with D tentatively TRBD1 (6 bases). Deletions cut 3 bases from V and 6 bases from J, with 13 bases between. The CDR3 spans 15 residues. CDR1 is SGHRS, CDR2 YFSETQ, per germline. CDR3 protein: CASSSGTRANSPLHF. CDR3 nucleotide sequence: TGCGCCAGCAGCTCCGGGACACGCGCTAATTCACCCCTCCACTTT. Combining the CDR3 with reference TRBV5-1 and TRBJ1-6 gives the whole variable domain KAGVTQTPRYLIKTRGQQVTLSCSPISGHRSVSWYQQTPGQGLQFLFEYFSETQRNKGNFPGRFSGRQFSNSRSEMNVSTLELGDSALYLCASSSGTRANSPLHFGNGTRLTVT.

This clonotype was counted between two and nine times. The chain uses TRBV5-4 and TRBJ1-3; D is unresolved. Trimming pared 4 bases from V and 3 bases from J, leaving 5 bases between. Germline CDR1 SGHNT, CDR2 YYREEE (reference sequence). CDR3 length: 12 residues. The CDR3 loop reads CASSKIGNTIYF. The CDR3 region has the DNA TGTGCCAGCAGCAAGATTGGAAACACCATATATTTT.

The chain couples TRBV7-2 to TRBJ2-1; no reliable D call. The CDR3 length is 14 residues. V shed 1 base and J shed 3 bases, with 7 bases lying between them. Looked up from germline, CDR1 is SGHTA and CDR2 is FQGNSA. Here the CDR3 DNA reads TGTGCCAGCAGCTTAGAGGCCCACTACAATGAGCAGTTCTTC. This translates into CASSLEAHYNEQFF.

The chain uses TRBV7-9 and TRBJ2-3, with 10 bases matching TRBD1. The J segment lost 4 bases and the V segment lost 5 bases, leaving 9 bases of the junction unmatched. CDR3 size: 16 residues. In germline, CDR1 is SEHNR, CDR2 FQNEAQ (reference sequence). The CDR3 region is CASSRIDRGLADTQYF. CDR3 in DNA: TGTGCCAGCAGCCGAATTGACAGGGGGCTGGCAGATACGCAGTATTTT.

The V and J genes are TRBV29-1 and TRBJ1-2; 8 bases fit TRBD1. The germline V gene has CDR1 SQVTM and CDR2 ANQGSEA. V shed 0 bases and J 5 bases; nucleotides not matched to a gene: 8. The CDR3 sequence is 15 residues long. CDR3 in DNA: TGCAGCGTTGAAGAAACCAGGGGGCTGGGGTATGGCTACACCTTC. This sequence encodes CSVEETRGLGYGYTF. Looking up the rest from reference TRBV29-1 and TRBJ1-2 gives the full variable domain: SAVISQKPSRDICQRGTSLTIQCQVDSQVTMMFWYRQQPGQSLTLIATANQGSEATYESGFVIDKFPISRPNLTFSTLTVSNMSPEDSSIYLCSVEETRGLGYGYTFGSGTRLTVV.

This clonotype was recorded a few times. The chain recombines TRBV3-1 with TRBJ2-5; 7 nucleotides match TRBD2. Germline loops: CDR1 LGHDT, CDR2 YNNKEL (reference sequence). V shed 0 bases, J shed 5 bases, and the junction held 9 bases outside the gene matches. This CDR3 comprises 16 residues. The CDR3 sequence: CASSQDLLAVWETQYF. The CDR3 DNA reads TGTGCCAGCAGCCAAGATCTTCTAGCGGTCTGGGAGACCCAGTACTTC.

This clonotype showed up just a few times. The rearrangement joins TRBV7-2 to TRBJ2-5, with D perhaps matching TRBD2 (5 bases). This CDR3 is 14 amino acids long. The V gene's germline CDR1 is SGHTA and CDR2 FQGNSA. With 5 bases removed from V and 2 bases from J, the gap between germline ends came to 12 bases. The CDR3 DNA reads TGTGCCAGCAGCCGCGCGAGCGGACAAGAGACCCAGTACTTC. This sequence encodes CASSRASGQETQYF.

The rearrangement links TRBV24-1 to TRBJ2-3, with D possibly TRBD2 on 5 matching bases. Trimming pared 1 base from V and 6 bases from J, leaving 10 bases between. Per germline, CDR1 KGHDR and CDR2 SFDVKD. The length of the CDR3 is 14 residues. CDR3 nucleotides: TGTGCCACCAGTGATTTCGAGCTAGCTGATACGCAGTATTTT. Amino acid sequence: CATSDFELADTQYF.

The chain has TRBV2 and TRBJ2-7, with TRBD2 matching 12 bases. CDR3 size: 14 residues. The germline gives CDR1 SNHLY, CDR2 FYNNEI. With 7 bases clipped from V and 3 bases from J, the junction kept 4 bases outside the gene matches. The CDR3 region has the DNA TGTGCCAGCAAAGAACTAGCGGGGGGCTACGAGCAGTACGTC. This sequence encodes CASKELAGGYEQYV.

The chain links TRBV27 to TRBJ2-7; tentatively, D is TRBD1 or TRBD2 (5 bases each). CDR1 is MNHEY, CDR2 SMNVEV, per germline (reference sequence). With 2 bases removed from V and 4 bases from J, the gap between germline ends came to 9 bases. The CDR3 has 13 residues. The CDR3 nucleotides are TGTGCCAGCAGTTTAACAGAGGGGTACGAGCAGTACGTC. Its translation: CASSLTEGYEQYV.